The 28 T cell receptor beta chains listed next were all sequenced from one sample in a study of breast tumors, draining lymph nodes, adjacent tissues (dated by TCRdb to the mid-2010s). Library construction relied on multiplex PCR. The run used an Illumina HiSeq 2000. The public reads were reanalyzed by TCRdb: fastp trimming at Q25, MiXCR alignment, in-frame beta chains only. Entries are consolidated by CDR3 protein sequence, retaining the most common genes and DNA. The sample table shows about 22,000 distinct CDR3 sequences, and under 75% are seen once. Of the sample, about 13% falls within the top ten clones. Sequenced: breast tumor tissue. Receptor source: a female donor with breast cancer. Some clones in this sample may be carry-over from other donors' samples.

There are many counts of this clonotype. The V and J genes are TRBV24-1 and TRBJ2-6; D is ambiguous. This CDR3 has 16 residues. Trimming cost V 4 bases and J 2 bases, with 11 bases left between them. The germline CDR1 and CDR2 sequences are KGHDR and SFDVKD. CDR3 nucleotide sequence: TGTGCCACCAGTGAACTTACAGAGACTGGGGCCAACGTCCTGACTTTC. Translation gives CATSELTETGANVLTF.

This clonotype appeared once. This chain links TRBV19 with TRBJ2-1; 9 bases align to TRBD2. The CDR3 is 14 amino acids. Trimming at V came to 8 bases and at J to 9 bases, leaving 11 bases not matched to a gene. In germline, CDR1 is LNHDA, CDR2 SQIVND (reference sequence). This CDR3 reads CASALAGDRGEQFF. The CDR3 DNA is TGTGCCAGTGCTTTAGCGGGAGATCGAGGTGAGCAGTTCTTC.

The chain joins TRBV4-2 to TRBJ2-3; 10 bases are a match to TRBD2. V shed 0 bases, J shed 1 base, and the junction held 4 bases outside the gene matches. Per germline, CDR1 LGHNA and CDR2 YNFKEQ. The CDR3 length is 17 residues. The CDR3 DNA sequence: TGTGCCAGCAGCCAAGAGATAGCGGGGGGCGGCACAGATACGCAGTATTTT. This codes for CASSQEIAGGGTDTQYF.

This chain connects TRBV4-1 to TRBJ2-3; 11 bases map to TRBD2. J lost 6 bases, V lost 3 bases, and 23 bases had no gene match. CDR1 is MGHRA, CDR2 YSYEKL, per germline. This CDR3 is built from 21 residues. The CDR3 bases are TGCGCCAGCAGCCAGGGTCCTGAGGGCCAAGCTAGCGGGAGGCGCAGGGATACGCAGTATTTT. Translating gives CASSQGPEGQASGRRRDTQYF.

The chain carries TRBV5-5 and TRBJ2-5; D is possibly TRBD2 (6 bases). This CDR3 spans 15 amino acids. Trimming removed 5 bases at V and 5 bases at J, with 19 bases between. Germline values: CDR1 SGHKS, CDR2 YYEKEE (reference sequence). CDR3 region: CASRTGVGFVETQYF. The CDR3 coding sequence is TGTGCCAGCAGGACGGGGGTGGGCTTCGTCGAGACCCAGTACTTC.

This clonotype was seen at least ten times. A much more abundant neighbour one base away suggests this may be a read error. The genes are TRBV20-1 and TRBJ2-4; possibly TRBD2 for D (5 bases). Germline V gene data show CDR1 as DFQATT and CDR2 as SNEGSKA (reference sequence). The CDR3 runs 14 residues. The DNA for the CDR3 is TGCAGTGCTGACTACGGGGTAGCCAAAACCATTCAGTACTTC. This encodes CSADYGVAKTIQYF.

This clonotype occurred many times. Here the CDR3 reads CASSLDLPGGKETQYF. Written as DNA, the CDR3 is TGTGCCAGCAGCTTAGATCTTCCAGGGGGAAAGGAGACCCAGTACTTC. J is TRBJ2-5 and V is TRBV11-3; the match to TRBD1 covers 7 bases. V trimming: 0 bases; J trimming: 5 bases; junction bases outside the gene matches: 9. Per germline, CDR1 SGHNT and CDR2 YENEEA. The CDR3 extends over 16 amino acids.

This clonotype was detected ten times or more. CDR3 protein: CASSPGLAVSSYNEQFF. The DNA of the CDR3 is TGTGCCAGCAGCCCCGGACTAGCGGTGAGCTCCTACAATGAGCAGTTCTTC. The chain combines TRBV5-5 with TRBJ2-1, with 10 nucleotides matching TRBD2. V trimming: 4 bases; J trimming: 0 bases; junction bases outside the gene matches: 7. CDR1 is SGHKS, CDR2 YYEKEE, per germline (reference sequence). The CDR3 consists of 17 residues.

The chain joins TRBV5-8 to TRBJ2-7; D unclear. Germline CDR1 reads SGHTS; CDR2 reads YDEGEE. This CDR3 is built from 11 residues. Trimming took off 1 base at V and 4 bases at J, with 3 bases between the two ends. The chain's CDR3 is CASSLWYEQYF. For the CDR3, the DNA is TGTGCCAGCAGCTTGTGGTACGAGCAGTACTTC.

This clonotype showed up just a few times. The V gene is TRBV7-9, the J gene TRBJ2-3, with 13 positions matching TRBD2. Per germline, CDR1 SEHNR and CDR2 FQNEAQ (reference sequence). J lost 4 bases, V lost 5 bases, and 6 bases had no gene match. The CDR3 totals 16 residues. CDR3 amino acids: CASSTRTSGRPDTQYF. Written as DNA, the CDR3 is TGTGCCAGCAGCACCCGGACTAGCGGGAGACCAGATACGCAGTATTTT.

This clonotype was seen many times. The CDR3 protein is CASSTRASGSPDTQYF. CDR3 nucleotide sequence: TGTGCCAGTAGTACCCGGGCTAGCGGGAGTCCAGATACGCAGTATTTT. The V and J genes are TRBV19 and TRBJ2-3, with 10 bases that match TRBD2. The junction had 8 bases not matched to a gene; V was cut back by 4 bases and J by 4 bases. This CDR3 spans 16 amino acids. Germline V CDR1 and CDR2: LNHDA, SQIVND (reference sequence).

The chain couples TRBV19 to TRBJ2-5, with 8 bases aligning to TRBD1. J lost 1 base, V lost 9 bases, and 7 bases had no gene match. The CDR3 is made up of 14 amino acids. Germline CDR1 is LNHDA and CDR2 is SQIVND (reference sequence). DNA for the CDR3: TGTGCCAGCTCGACAGGGGCCTTCCAAGAGACCCAGTACTTC. Translated, it gives CASSTGAFQETQYF.

This clonotype has at least ten counts. A much more abundant neighbour one base away suggests this may be a read error. This rearrangement joins TRBV5-1 to TRBJ2-4, with TRBD1 matching 11 bases. The CDR3 is made up of 15 amino acids. Looked up from germline, CDR1 is SGHRS and CDR2 is YFSETQ. The V gene end was trimmed by 4 bases and the J gene end by 7 bases; junction bases not matched to a gene: 7. The CDR3 reads CASSPGQGVNNIQYF. The DNA of the CDR3 is TGCGCCAGCAGCCCGGGACAGGGGGTGAACAACATTCAGTACTTC.

This clonotype was seen once. This chain connects TRBV29-1 to TRBJ2-5; D gene uncertain. The germline gives CDR1 SQVTM, CDR2 ANQGSEA. V lost 1 base and J 9 bases, leaving 12 bases between the germline ends. This CDR3 spans 12 amino acids. CDR3 protein: CSVEGSTWAQYF. In nucleotides, the CDR3 is TGCAGCGTTGAAGGGAGTACATGGGCCCAGTACTTC. The variable domain in full, completed from reference TRBV29-1 and TRBJ2-5, reads SAVISQKPSRDICQRGTSLTIQCQVDSQVTMMFWYRQQPGQSLTLIATANQGSEATYESGFVIDKFPISRPNLTFSTLTVSNMSPEDSSIYLCSVEGSTWAQYFGPGTRLLVL.

This rearrangement joins TRBV12-3 or TRBV12-4 to TRBJ2-2; 7 positions match TRBD1. Germline trimming cut 6 bases from V and 9 bases from J; bases unmatched to any gene: 4. The CDR3 is made up of 12 amino acids. The CDR3 region has the DNA TGTGCCAGCAGCAAGGACAGGCGGGAGCTGTTTTTT. It yields the protein CASSKDRRELFF.

V gene TRBV12-5 combines with J gene TRBJ2-1, with TRBD2 matching 10 bases. This CDR3 has 15 amino acids. V lost 6 bases to trimming and J lost 4 bases; unmatched junction nucleotides: 6. Germline V gives CDR1 LGHNT, CDR2 FRNRAP. CDR3 sequence: CASGSGTSEYNEQFF. CDR3 coding DNA: TGTGCTAGTGGGTCCGGGACTAGCGAATACAATGAGCAGTTCTTC.

This clonotype showed up just a few times. V and J are TRBV2 and TRBJ1-2, with D maybe TRBD1 (6 bases). The CDR3 has 14 amino acids. V dropped 5 bases and J dropped 5 bases, with 15 bases sitting between them. Germline CDR1 is SNHLY and CDR2 is FYNNEI. The CDR3 here is CASSSYREGYGYTF. Here the CDR3 DNA reads TGTGCCAGCAGTTCTTACAGGGAGGGATATGGCTACACCTTC.

The V call is TRBV20-1, the J call TRBJ1-6, with D uncertain. The length of the CDR3 is 14 residues. With 5 bases removed from V and 7 bases from J, the gap between germline ends came to 15 bases. Germline CDR1 reads DFQATT; CDR2 reads SNEGSKA (reference sequence). The CDR3 loop reads CSAAVGRLNSPLHF. CDR3 in DNA: TGCAGTGCTGCAGTTGGGCGACTCAATTCACCCCTCCACTTT.

The chain carries TRBV15 and TRBJ1-4; 9 bases map to TRBD1. This CDR3 spans 16 amino acids. With 7 bases clipped from V and 4 bases from J, the junction kept 10 bases outside the gene matches. Germline values: CDR1 LNHNV, CDR2 YYDKDF (reference sequence). CDR3 loop: CATTNYAGQGNEKLFF. The CDR3 nucleotides read TGTGCCACCACGAATTATGCGGGACAGGGTAATGAAAAACTGTTTTTT.

This clonotype was recorded many times. The chain carries TRBV28 and TRBJ1-2; 7 positions agree with TRBD1. CDR3 length: 15 amino acids. The germline CDR1 and CDR2 sequences are MDHEN and SYDVKM. The V gene end was trimmed by 1 base and the J gene end by 5 bases; junction bases not matched to a gene: 7. The DNA for the CDR3 is TGTGCCAGCAGTTTATTAGGAGGGGGCGGATATGGCTACACCTTC. This codes for CASSLLGGGGYGYTF.

This chain links TRBV24-1 with TRBJ1-4; 8 bases map to TRBD1. The CDR3 is 15 residues long. Germline CDR1 and CDR2: KGHDR and SFDVKD. V dropped 5 bases and J dropped 8; count of bases not matched to a gene: 9. CDR3 loop: CATSGGTGRREKLFF. The CDR3 bases are TGTGCCACCAGTGGCGGGACAGGAAGGAGAGAAAAACTGTTTTTT.

This chain links TRBV4-1 with TRBJ2-5, with D perhaps matching TRBD2 (6 bases). Germline CDR1 is MGHRA and CDR2 is YSYEKL. V lost 4 bases to trimming and J lost 4 bases, with 10 bases between them. The CDR3 has 13 residues. The CDR3 bases are TGCGCCAGCAGCCCTCCGGGACTAGAGACCCAGTACTTC. Translation: CASSPPGLETQYF.

The chain links TRBV20-1 to TRBJ2-3; TRBD2 agrees at 7 bases. Per germline, CDR1 DFQATT and CDR2 SNEGSKA (reference sequence). Trimming cost V 7 bases and J 6 bases; bases outside gene matches: 19. The CDR3 runs to 16 residues. The DNA for the CDR3 is TGCAGTGGCCACGGGGGAGGGCCAGAAGAGGGGGATACGCAGTATTTT. Residues: CSGHGGGPEEGDTQYF.

The chain combines TRBV7-9 with TRBJ2-3, with D possibly matching TRBD2 (5 bases). CDR3 length: 15 residues. Germline CDR1 SEHNR, CDR2 FQNEAQ (reference sequence). Trimming took off 3 bases at V and 4 bases at J, with 14 bases between the two ends. The CDR3 sequence is CASSFRLGSADTQYF. In DNA form, the CDR3 reads TGTGCCAGCAGCTTTAGGTTGGGGAGTGCAGATACGCAGTATTTT.

This clonotype was counted only a few times. The chain combines TRBV7-2 with TRBJ2-5; TRBD2 aligns across 14 bases. Germline V gene lookup returns CDR1 SGHTA and CDR2 FQGNSA. The CDR3 extends over 17 amino acids. The ends lost 5 bases at V and 5 bases at J; junction bases unmatched: 10. CDR3 amino acids: CASSRGLAGGQGETQYF. The CDR3 nucleotides are TGTGCCAGCAGCCGTGGACTAGCGGGAGGTCAGGGGGAGACCCAGTACTTC.

To note about this clonotype: A junction end diverges from the germline sequence, so it may reflect a read error. The V gene is TRBV5-4, the J gene TRBJ2-3, with 8 nucleotides matching TRBD2. Germline CDR1 is SGHNT and CDR2 is YYREEE (reference sequence). This CDR3 comprises 15 residues. CDR3 sequence reads: CASSLSSGWEGTQYF. DNA for the CDR3: TGCGCCAGCAGCCTATCTAGCGGGTGGGAAGGGACGCAGTATTTT.

For this clonotype: Germline and junction disagree at one end, which may indicate a read error. The chain combines TRBV7-9 with TRBJ2-5; tentatively, D is TRBD2 (5 bases). The CDR3 runs to 15 residues. Germline V gene lookup returns CDR1 SEHNR and CDR2 FQNEAQ (reference sequence). CDR3 coding DNA: TGTGCCAGCAGCCCCGGAGGACTCCTCCAAGAGACCCAGCACTTC. Translation: CASSPGGLLQETQHF.

The chain employs TRBV29-1 and TRBJ2-7, with D maybe TRBD1 (5 bases). There are 11 residues in the CDR3. With 5 bases removed from V and 5 bases from J, the gap between germline ends came to 10 bases. CDR1 SQVTM and CDR2 ANQGSEA come from the germline V gene. CDR3 nucleotide sequence: TGCAGCGTTTCACAGGCGAACGAGCAGTACTTC. Amino acid sequence: CSVSQANEQYF.